This TCR beta chain was identified in a study of T cell responses to AZD1222 COVID-19 vaccine. Regarding the study as a whole: Reportedly, nearly half of unique spike TCRs recognized epitopes outside B.1.351/B.1.1.7 mutations.

Assay: immunoSEQ multiplex PCR; the TCRdb copy retains only in-frame clones and omits some. The data contain about 55,000 clones, approximately 84% of them singletons. Comments on this clone: The antigen is not known.

This specimen consisted of peripheral blood, obtained on day 0 of AZD1222 vaccination. This clonotype was sampled from an adult in good health.

The CDR3 DNA follows: TGTGCCAGCAGCCACTCAGGATTAGCGGGCTCCTACAATGAGCAGTTCTTC. It specifies CASSHSGLAGSYNEQFF. The V gene is TRBV3-1 (or the pseudogene TRBV3-2), the J gene TRBJ2-1; 7 nucleotides agree with TRBD2. The V gene's germline CDR1 is LGHDT and CDR2 YNNKEL (reference sequence). The trim removed 3 bases at V and 0 bases at J, leaving 8 bases unmatched. The CDR3 length is 17 residues.